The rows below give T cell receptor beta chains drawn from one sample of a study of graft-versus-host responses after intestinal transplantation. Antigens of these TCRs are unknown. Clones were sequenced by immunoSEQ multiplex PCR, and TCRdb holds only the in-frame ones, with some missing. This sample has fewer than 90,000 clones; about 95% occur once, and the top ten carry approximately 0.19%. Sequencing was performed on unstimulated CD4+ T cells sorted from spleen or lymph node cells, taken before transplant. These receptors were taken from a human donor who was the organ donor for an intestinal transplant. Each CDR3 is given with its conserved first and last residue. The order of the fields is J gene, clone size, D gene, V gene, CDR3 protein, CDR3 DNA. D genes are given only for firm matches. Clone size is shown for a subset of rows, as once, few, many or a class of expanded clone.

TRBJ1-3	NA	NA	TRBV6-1	CASRDLGGRNTIYF	TGTGCCAGCAGGGACTTAGGGGGACGAAACACCATATATTTT
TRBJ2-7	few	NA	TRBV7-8	CASSLDVGFFVYEQYF	TGTGCCAGCAGCTTAGACGTAGGGTTTTTTGTTTACGAGCAGTACTTC
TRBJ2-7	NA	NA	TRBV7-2	CASSLAYRGPGEQYF	TGTGCCAGCAGCTTAGCGTATCGGGGGCCGGGCGAGCAGTACTTC
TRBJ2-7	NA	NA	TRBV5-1	CASSLTSYEQYF	TGCGCCAGCAGCTTGACCTCCTACGAGCAGTACTTC
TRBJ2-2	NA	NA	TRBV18	CASSQRNTGELFF	TGTGCCAGCTCTCAGAGGAACACCGGGGAGCTGTTTTTT
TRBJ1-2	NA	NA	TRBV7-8	CASSWEAGNYGYTF	TGTGCCAGCAGCTGGGAGGCAGGGAACTATGGCTACACCTTC
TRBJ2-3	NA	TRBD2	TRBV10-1	CASSAGTSGGGPVDTQYF	TGCGCCAGCAGTGCCGGGACTAGCGGGGGGGGACCGGTAGATACGCAGTATTTT
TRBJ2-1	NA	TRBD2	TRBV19	CASSPTGGPEQFF	TGTGCCAGTAGTCCAACGGGGGGGCCGGAGCAGTTCTTC
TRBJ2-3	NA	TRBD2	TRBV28	CASSSPPGAGGASKTDTQYF	TGTGCCAGCAGTTCGCCGCCGGGTGCGGGGGGGGCCTCTAAGACAGATACGCAGTATTTT
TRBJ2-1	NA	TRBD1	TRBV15	CATKGKGANGHNEQFF	TGTGCCACCAAGGGTAAGGGGGCTAATGGACACAATGAGCAGTTCTTC
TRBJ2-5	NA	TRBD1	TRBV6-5	CASSPRAGQAYF	TGTGCCAGCAGTCCCAGGGCGGGACAGGCCTACTTC
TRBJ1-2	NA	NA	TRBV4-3	CASSQDGGGYTF	TGCGCCAGCAGCCAAGATGGGGGTGGCTACACCTTC
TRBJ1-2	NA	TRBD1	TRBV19	CASSPDRVGGYTF	TGTGCCAGTAGTCCGGACAGGGTTGGCGGCTACACCTTC
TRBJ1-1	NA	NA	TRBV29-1	CSGTDINTEAFF	TGCAGCGGTACAGATATCAACACTGAAGCTTTCTTT
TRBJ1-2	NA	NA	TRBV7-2	CASSLANYGYTF	TGTGCCAGCAGCTTAGCTAACTATGGCTACACCTTC
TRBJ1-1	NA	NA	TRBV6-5	CASSYQGRTEAFF	TGTGCCAGCAGTTATCAGGGAAGGACTGAAGCTTTCTTT
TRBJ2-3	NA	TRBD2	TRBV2	CASTRTSGGSSTDTQYF	TGTGCCAGCACGAGGACTAGCGGGGGGTCGAGCACAGATACGCAGTATTTT
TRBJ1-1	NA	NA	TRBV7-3	CASSLHAGQTEAFF	TGTGCCAGCAGCTTGCATGCCGGACAGACCGAAGCTTTCTTT
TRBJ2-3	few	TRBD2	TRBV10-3	CAISEAGTDTQYF	TGTGCCATCAGTGAAGCGGGGACAGATACGCAGTATTTT
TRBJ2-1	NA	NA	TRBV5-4	CASSLAGLQRGEQFF	TGTGCCAGCAGCCTCGCGGGCCTCCAACGCGGTGAGCAGTTCTTC
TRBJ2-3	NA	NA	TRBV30	CAWGIGGPDTQYF	TGTGCCTGGGGAATCGGTGGCCCAGATACGCAGTATTTT
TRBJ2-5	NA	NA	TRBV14	CASSQIRETQYF	TGTGCCAGCAGCCAAATCCGGGAGACCCAGTACTTC
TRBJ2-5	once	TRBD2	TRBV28	CASSSSLGSGGEQETQYF	TGTGCCAGCAGTTCCTCCCTAGGTAGCGGGGGGGAGCAAGAGACCCAGTACTTC
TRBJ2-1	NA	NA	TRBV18	CASSPPRSSYNEQFF	TGTGCCAGCTCACCACCCAGGAGCTCCTACAATGAGCAGTTCTTC
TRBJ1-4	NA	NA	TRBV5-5	CASSLGRVRGDSEKLFF	TGTGCCAGCAGCTTGGGTCGGGTCAGGGGCGACAGTGAAAAACTGTTTTTT
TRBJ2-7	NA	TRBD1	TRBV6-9	CASSWTGSTYEQYF	TGTGCCAGCAGTTGGACAGGAAGTACCTACGAGCAGTACTTC
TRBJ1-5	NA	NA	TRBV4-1	CASSQEVAWVQPQHF	TGCGCCAGCAGCCAAGAGGTGGCTTGGGTTCAGCCCCAGCATTTT
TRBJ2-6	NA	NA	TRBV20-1	CSVAGANVLTF	TGCAGTGTAGCTGGGGCCAACGTCCTGACTTTC
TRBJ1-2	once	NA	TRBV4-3	CASSPGVGNYGYTF	TGCGCCAGCAGCCCCGGTGTAGGGAACTATGGCTACACCTTC
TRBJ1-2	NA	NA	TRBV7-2	CASSLVGATWGYTF	TGTGCCAGCAGCTTAGTGGGGGCCACCTGGGGCTACACCTTC
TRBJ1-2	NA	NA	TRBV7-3	CASSGSFLSRKKDGYTF	TGTGCCAGCAGCGGATCATTCCTTTCAAGGAAAAAAGATGGCTACACCTTC
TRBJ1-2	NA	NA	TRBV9	CASSEQTNYGYTF	TGTGCCAGCAGCGAGCAGACAAACTATGGCTACACCTTC
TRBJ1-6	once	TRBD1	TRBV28	CASRGDRKSFYNSPLHF	TGTGCCAGCAGGGGGGACAGGAAATCATTTTATAATTCACCCCTCCACTTT
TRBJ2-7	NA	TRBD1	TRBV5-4	CASSLTGTGTYEQYF	TGTGCCAGCAGCTTAACCGGGACAGGGACCTACGAGCAGTACTTC
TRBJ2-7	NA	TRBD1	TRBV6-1	CASRPTGGYEQYF	TGTGCCAGCAGGCCCACAGGGGGCTACGAGCAGTACTTC
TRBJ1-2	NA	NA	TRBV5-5	CASSAGTHDNYGYTF	TGTGCCAGCAGCGCCGGGACCCACGACAACTATGGCTACACCTTC
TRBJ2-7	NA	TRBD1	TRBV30	CAWSVRTGFYEQYF	TGTGCCTGGAGTGTAAGGACAGGCTTCTACGAGCAGTACTTC
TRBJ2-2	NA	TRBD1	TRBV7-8	CASRTGSTGELFF	TGTGCCAGCAGGACAGGGTCCACCGGGGAGCTGTTTTTT
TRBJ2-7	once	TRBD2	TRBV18	CASSPRGLAGGHGEQYF	TGTGCCAGCTCACCACGGGGACTAGCGGGGGGACATGGGGAGCAGTACTTC
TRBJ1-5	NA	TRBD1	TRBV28	CASREQGSRQPQHF	TGTGCCAGCAGGGAACAGGGGTCTAGGCAGCCCCAGCATTTT
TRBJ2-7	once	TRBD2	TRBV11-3	CASSGRGYEQYF	TGTGCCAGCAGCGGGCGGGGGTACGAGCAGTACTTC
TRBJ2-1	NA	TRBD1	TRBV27	CASSRYSSGDRGDYNEQFF	TGTGCCAGCAGTCGGTACTCCTCGGGAGACAGGGGGGACTACAATGAGCAGTTCTTC
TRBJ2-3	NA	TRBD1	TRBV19	CASSAIDRGLPDTQYF	TGTGCCAGTAGTGCGATCGACAGGGGGCTTCCAGATACGCAGTATTTT
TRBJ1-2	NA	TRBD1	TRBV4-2	CASSLGEQGYGYTF	TGTGCCAGCAGCTTGGGGGAACAGGGGTATGGCTACACCTTC
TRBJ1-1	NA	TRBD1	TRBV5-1	CASNAGTAEAFF	TGCGCCAGCAACGCCGGGACAGCTGAAGCTTTCTTT
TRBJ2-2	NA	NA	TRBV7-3	CASSPPGETGELFF	TGTGCCAGCTCCCCCCCGGGGGAGACCGGGGAGCTGTTTTTT
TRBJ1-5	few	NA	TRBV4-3	CASSQELSQNNQPQHF	TGCGCCAGCAGCCAAGAACTGTCCCAGAACAATCAGCCCCAGCATTTT
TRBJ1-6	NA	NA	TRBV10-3	CAISEQGRNSPLHF	TGTGCCATCAGTGAACAGGGTCGTAATTCACCCCTCCACTTT
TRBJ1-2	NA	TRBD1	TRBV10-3	CAISPQGNYGYTF	TGTGCCATCAGTCCACAGGGGAACTATGGCTACACCTTC
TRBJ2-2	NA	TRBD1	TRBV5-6	CASSLRDRAFGELFF	TGTGCCAGCAGCTTACGGGACAGGGCTTTCGGGGAGCTGTTTTTT
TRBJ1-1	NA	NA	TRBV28	CASSLRAERMIRAFF	TGTGCCAGCAGTTTACGAGCCGAGAGGATGATCCGAGCTTTCTTT
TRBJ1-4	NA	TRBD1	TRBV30	CAWSRADRGREKLFF	TGTGCCTGGAGTCGGGCCGACAGGGGGAGGGAAAAACTGTTTTTT
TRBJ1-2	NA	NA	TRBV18	CASSPLKTGANYGYTF	TGTGCCAGCTCACCGCTGAAAACGGGGGCGAACTATGGCTACACCTTC
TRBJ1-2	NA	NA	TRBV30	CAWSQGTGGDVDGYTF	TGTGCCTGGAGTCAAGGCACGGGGGGGGACGTGGATGGCTACACCTTC